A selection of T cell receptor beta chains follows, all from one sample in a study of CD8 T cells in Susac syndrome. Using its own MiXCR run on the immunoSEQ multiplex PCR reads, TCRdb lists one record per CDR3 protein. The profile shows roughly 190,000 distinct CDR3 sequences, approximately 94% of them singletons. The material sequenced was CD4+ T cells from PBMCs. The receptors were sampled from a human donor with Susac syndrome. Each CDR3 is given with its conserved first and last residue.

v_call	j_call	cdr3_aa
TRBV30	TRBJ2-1	CAWKAYNEQFF
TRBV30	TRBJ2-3	CAWIPLAGISDTQYF
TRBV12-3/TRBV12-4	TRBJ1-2	CASRRTARYGYTF
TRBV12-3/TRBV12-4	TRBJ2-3	CASSLAGRLTDTQYF
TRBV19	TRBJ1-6	CASSIKTGLNSPLHF
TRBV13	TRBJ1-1	CASTVYSGKPEAFF
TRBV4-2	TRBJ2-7	CASSQERVRNSYEQYF
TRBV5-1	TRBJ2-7	CASSLHLPLAGDYEQYF
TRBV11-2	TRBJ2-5	CASSPGQGGRETQYF
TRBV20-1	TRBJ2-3	CSAGRGQVPDTQYF
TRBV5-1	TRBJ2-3	CASSRDRRTQYF